This T cell receptor (beta chain) was sequenced for a study of T-cell reconstitution after alpha-beta-depleted transplantation in children. Study-wide points: There were reportedly several hundred expanded graft clones from which alpha-beta T cells came about two months after transplant. Newly produced T cells mostly provided counts and TCRbeta diversity after one year, as hyperexpanded clones declined.

Using unique molecular identifiers, the investigators prepared the TCRbeta library. TCRdb ran MiXCR on the PCR reads and lists one entry per CDR3 protein. The data hold 300,000 to 350,000 distinct CDR3 sequences, with about 17% observed a single time. Only a few counts were recorded for this clonotype. The target antigen is unknown. The V end was cut by 6 bases, the J end by 0 bases, with 13 bases between. CDR1 is DFQATT and CDR2 is SNEGSKA in the germline V gene (reference sequence). The CDR3 has 14 residues. The source was PBMCs, mostly from graft donor cells, collected 360 days after TCRalphabeta/CD19-depleted stem cell transplant. This chain uses TRBV20-1 with TRBJ2-3; no firm D call. The source of this sequence is a male patient aged 2-9 years who had a stem cell transplant for acute lymphoblastic leukemia, so the T cells may come from the graft donor. CDR3 sequence: CSAQYYLSTDTQYF. The CDR3 DNA reads as TGCAGTGCCCAGTACTACCTGAGCACAGATACGCAGTATTTT.